The source of this T cell receptor (beta chain) is a study of blood T cell repertoires in COVID-19. Turning to the study itself: The origin of the acute and convalescent COVID-19 samples was the United States, Italy and Spain. The analysed material was cDNA or gDNA that came from T cells, B-cell-depleted T cells, or PBMCs.

In the study's own analysis: Researchers report that nucleated cell counts were estimated from reference gene primer amplification. Assay: immunoSEQ multiplex PCR; the TCRdb copy retains only in-frame clones and omits some. V and J calls and clone size are those listed in that table; D and trimming were worked out from the DNA. The data contain about 170,000 clones, about 85% of them seen just once; the ten biggest clones take up roughly 24%. The V end was cut by 6 bases, the J end by 7 bases, with 12 bases between. The CDR3 has 13 amino acids. CDR1 is MNHEY and CDR2 is SVGAGI in the germline V gene.

The chain employs TRBV6-5 and TRBJ1-4; a weak D match, TRBD1 (5 bases). This TCR came from a man between 60 and 75 years old with acute or convalescent COVID-19. The specimen was peripheral blood. This CDR3 reads CASRWSRGEKLFF. The DNA of the CDR3 is TGTGCCAGCAGATGGAGTAGGGGTGAAAAACTGTTTTTT.